This T cell receptor beta chain was captured in a study of blood T cells in healthy people across ages. With respect to this clonotype: What it binds is unknown.

Study-wide results and caveats: Age advanced and TCR beta diversity per million T cells fell, roughly linearly. Long-lived donors exceeded aged donors in naive CD4+ cells and diversity.

Primers used in a second PCR of about 6 to 11 cycles were a sample-barcoded 5' primer and a J-beta primer mix. MiXCR was run by TCRdb on the 5' RACE reads, yielding one entry per CDR3 protein. The sample comprises 500,000 to 600,000 distinct CDR3 sequences, 25% to 30% of which are singletons, and approximately 17% rests with the top ten. This clonotype originated in a woman in her 70s in good health. Source material: blood.

The CDR3 DNA reads as TGTGCCAGCAGCTTGGTCGGCTTCTCTGGGGCCAACGTCCTGACTTTC. Translation gives CASSLVGFSGANVLTF. The rearrangement joins TRBV5-6 to TRBJ2-6; no clear D. Germline V gene lookup returns CDR1 SGHDT and CDR2 YYEEEE. CDR3 length: 16 amino acids. V lost 0 bases and J lost 0, with 7 bases in between.